This TCR beta chain was profiled in a study of T cell repertoires in aging, cancer and after chemotherapy. In the study overall: Donor ages fell into six groups from 30 or younger up to 70 or older. Paired samples before and after chemotherapy came from glioblastoma patients receiving temozolomide-based therapy.

Multiplex touch-down PCR with TRB-A/B primers amplified rearranged V-D-J TRB sequences. TCRdb reprocessed the multiplex PCR reads via MiXCR and lists one record per CDR3 protein. Of about 2,500 distinct CDR3 sequences detected, 34% appear once; the ten largest clones hold roughly 28%. Of note for this clonotype: Its specificity is not known.

Study results and limitations: Median generation probability rose over the chemotherapy interval in each cancer cohort, suggesting rebound thymic output. These repertoire data do not allow conclusions about immunological memory after chemotherapy.

TCR beta rearrangements were amplified from peripheral blood genomic DNA. Per germline, CDR1 LNHDA and CDR2 SQIVND (reference sequence). Trimming removed 1 base from V and 1 base from J; junction bases left unmatched: 3. This CDR3 is 15 amino acids long. This chain connects TRBV19 to TRBJ1-2, with 7 bases aligning to TRBD1. This receptor was identified in a human donor with a solid tumor. The sequenced sample was blood. The CDR3 DNA reads as TGTGCCAGTAGTATAGTGGGACAGCTTAACTATGGCTACACCTTC. It yields the protein CASSIVGQLNYGYTF.